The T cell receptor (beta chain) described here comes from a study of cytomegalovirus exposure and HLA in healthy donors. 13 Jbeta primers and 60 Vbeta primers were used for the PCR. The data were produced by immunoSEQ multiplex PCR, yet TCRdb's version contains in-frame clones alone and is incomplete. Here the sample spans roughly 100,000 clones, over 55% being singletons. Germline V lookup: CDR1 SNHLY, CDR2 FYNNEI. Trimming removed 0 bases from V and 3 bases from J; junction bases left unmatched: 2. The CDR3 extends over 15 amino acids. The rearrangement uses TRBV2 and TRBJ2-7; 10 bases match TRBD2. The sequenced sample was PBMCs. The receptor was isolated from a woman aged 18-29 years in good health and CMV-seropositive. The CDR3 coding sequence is TGTGCCAGCAGTGAAGCGGCTAGCGGGGGCTACGAGCAGTACTTC. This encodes CASSEAASGGYEQYF.